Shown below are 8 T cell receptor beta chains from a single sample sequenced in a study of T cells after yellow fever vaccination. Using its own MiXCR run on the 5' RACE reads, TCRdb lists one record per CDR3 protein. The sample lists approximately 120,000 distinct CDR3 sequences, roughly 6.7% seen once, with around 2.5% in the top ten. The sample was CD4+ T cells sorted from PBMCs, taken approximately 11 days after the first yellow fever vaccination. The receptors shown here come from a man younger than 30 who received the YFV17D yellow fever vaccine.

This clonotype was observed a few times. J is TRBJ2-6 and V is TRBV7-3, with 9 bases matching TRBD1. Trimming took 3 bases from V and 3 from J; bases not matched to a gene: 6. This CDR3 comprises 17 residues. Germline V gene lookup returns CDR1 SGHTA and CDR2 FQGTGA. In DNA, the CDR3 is TGTGCCAGCAGCTTCCCCGGGACAGGGAGTGGGGCCAACGTCCTGACTTTC. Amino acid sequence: CASSFPGTGSGANVLTF.

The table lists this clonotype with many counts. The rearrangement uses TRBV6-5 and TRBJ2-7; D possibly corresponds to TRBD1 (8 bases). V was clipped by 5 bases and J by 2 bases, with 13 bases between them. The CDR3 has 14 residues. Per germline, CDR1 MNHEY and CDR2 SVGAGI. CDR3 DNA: TGTGCCAGCAGTCCTACAGGGGGGGCCTACGAGCAGTACTTC. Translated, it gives CASSPTGGAYEQYF.

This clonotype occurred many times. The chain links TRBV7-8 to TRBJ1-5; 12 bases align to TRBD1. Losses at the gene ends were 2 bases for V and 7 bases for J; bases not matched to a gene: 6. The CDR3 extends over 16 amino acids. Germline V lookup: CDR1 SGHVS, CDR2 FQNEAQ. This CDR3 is CASSLSGQGARQPQHF. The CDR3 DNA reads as TGTGCCAGCAGCTTATCGGGACAGGGGGCTCGACAGCCCCAGCATTTT.

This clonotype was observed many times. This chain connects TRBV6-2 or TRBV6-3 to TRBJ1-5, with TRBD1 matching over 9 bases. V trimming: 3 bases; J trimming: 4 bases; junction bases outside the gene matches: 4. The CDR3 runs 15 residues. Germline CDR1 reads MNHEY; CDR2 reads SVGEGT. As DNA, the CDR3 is TGTGCCAGCAGTTATATACAGGGGGCGAATCAGCCCCAGCATTTT. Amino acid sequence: CASSYIQGANQPQHF.

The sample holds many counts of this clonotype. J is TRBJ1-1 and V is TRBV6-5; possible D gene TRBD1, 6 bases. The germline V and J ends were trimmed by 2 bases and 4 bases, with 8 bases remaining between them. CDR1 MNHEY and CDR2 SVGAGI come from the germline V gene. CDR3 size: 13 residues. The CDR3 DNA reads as TGTGCCAGCAGTTACCAAGGGGGCACTGAAGCTTTCTTT. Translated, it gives CASSYQGGTEAFF.

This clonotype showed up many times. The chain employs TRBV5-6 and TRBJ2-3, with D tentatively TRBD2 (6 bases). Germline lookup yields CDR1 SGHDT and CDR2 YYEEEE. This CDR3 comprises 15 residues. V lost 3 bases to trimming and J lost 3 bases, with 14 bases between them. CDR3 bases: TGTGCCAGCAGCTGGAGGGGTGTTTGGACAGATACGCAGTATTTT. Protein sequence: CASSWRGVWTDTQYF.

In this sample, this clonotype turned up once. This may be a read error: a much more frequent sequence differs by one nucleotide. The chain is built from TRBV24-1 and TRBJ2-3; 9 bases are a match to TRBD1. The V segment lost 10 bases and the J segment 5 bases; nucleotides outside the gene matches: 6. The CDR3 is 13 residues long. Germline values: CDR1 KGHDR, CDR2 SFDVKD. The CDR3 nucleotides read TGTGCCACTAATACAGGGGGCGGAGATACGCAGTATTTT. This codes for CATNTGGGDTQYF.

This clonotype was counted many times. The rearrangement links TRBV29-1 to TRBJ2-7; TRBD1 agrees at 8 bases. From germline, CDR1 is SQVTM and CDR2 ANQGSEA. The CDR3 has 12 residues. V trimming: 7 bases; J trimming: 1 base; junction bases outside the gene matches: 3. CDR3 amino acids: CSGGQESYEQYF. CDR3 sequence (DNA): TGCAGCGGGGGACAGGAGTCCTACGAGCAGTACTTC.